This TCR beta chain was recorded in a study of blood T cell repertoires in COVID-19. Across about two dozen US areas, participants ranged in age from about 18 to 89 years. Clinical history as reported by participants underpinned cohort assignment. All recovered Cohort 3 donors got two negative PCRs, got clearance, or saw symptom resolution. TCRdb's table, derived via immunoSEQ multiplex PCR, lists solely in-frame clones and lacks some. The sample includes over 150,000 clones, approximately 84% of them seen just once. Sequencing used PBMCs or T cells enriched from blood (not recorded which). This TCR derives from a woman aged 50 to 65 who had recovered from COVID-19.

The CDR3 reads CASSQPEAHEQFF. CDR3 in DNA: TGTGCCAGCAGCCAACCAGAGGCGCATGAGCAGTTCTTC. The chain combines TRBV14 with TRBJ2-1, with no clear D. CDR1 SGHDN and CDR2 FVKESK come from the germline V gene. The CDR3 contains 13 residues. V was shortened by 2 bases and J by 8 bases, with 10 bases between the two germline ends.